This T cell receptor beta chain emerged from a study of control samples from healthy donors and cancer patients (dated by TCRdb to 2018 to 2020). Libraries were prepared through the immunoSEQ multiplex PCR assay. Sourced from immuneACCESS, this table was stored by TCRdb with only in-frame sequences that have V and J called. A share of the clones is absent; for the studies checked, an unresolved V gene accounts for under half, and the remainder has no known explanation. This sample is represented by around 50,000 clones; almost 96% of them were singletons. The top ten clones comprise under 2% of the sample. The CDR3 covers 12 residues, taking in both the cysteine and the phenylalanine. Only CDR3 DNA is held: 36 bases, read in frame from base 1. CDR1 and CDR2 are drawn from the germline V gene: SGHRS, YFSETQ. V is cut by 4 bases and J by 5 bases, and the space between the germline ends is 7 bases. Regarding this clone: The antigen it binds to is not known. No base-level quality is on record; no much larger clone is a single base apart.

The specimen sequenced was blood. The source is a woman aged 30 to 39 in good health. Here the chain combines TRBV5-1 and TRBJ2-1; no D gene can be assigned with confidence. The bases read TGCGCCAGCAGCCCGCCTCACAATGAGCAGTTCTTC. The translation is CASSPPHNEQFF.